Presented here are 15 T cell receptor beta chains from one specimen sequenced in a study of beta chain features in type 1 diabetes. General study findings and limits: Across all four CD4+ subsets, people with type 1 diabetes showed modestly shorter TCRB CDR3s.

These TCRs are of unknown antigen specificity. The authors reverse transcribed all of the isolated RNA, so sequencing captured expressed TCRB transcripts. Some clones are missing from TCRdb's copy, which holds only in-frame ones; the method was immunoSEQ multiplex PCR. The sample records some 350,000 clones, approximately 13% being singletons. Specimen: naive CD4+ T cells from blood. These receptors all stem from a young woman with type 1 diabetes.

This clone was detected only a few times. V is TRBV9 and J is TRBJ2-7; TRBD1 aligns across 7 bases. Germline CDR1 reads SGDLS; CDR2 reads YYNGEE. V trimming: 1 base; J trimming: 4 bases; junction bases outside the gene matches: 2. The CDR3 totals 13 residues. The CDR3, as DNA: TGTGCCAGCAGCGTACAACAGGGGTACGAGCAGTACTTC. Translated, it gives CASSVQQGYEQYF.

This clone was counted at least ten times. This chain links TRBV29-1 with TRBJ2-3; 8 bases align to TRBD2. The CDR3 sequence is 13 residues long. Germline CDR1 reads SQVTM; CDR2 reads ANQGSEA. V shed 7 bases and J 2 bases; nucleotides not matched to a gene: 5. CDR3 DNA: TGCAGCGGGCGGGAGGACTACACAGATACGCAGTATTTT. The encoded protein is CSGREDYTDTQYF.

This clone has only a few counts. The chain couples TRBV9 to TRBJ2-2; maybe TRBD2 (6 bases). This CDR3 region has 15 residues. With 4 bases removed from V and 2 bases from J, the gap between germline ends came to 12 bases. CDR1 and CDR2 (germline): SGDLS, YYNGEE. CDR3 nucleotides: TGTGCCAGCAGCCGGACGGAGGGTAACACCGGGGAGCTGTTTTTT. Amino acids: CASSRTEGNTGELFF.

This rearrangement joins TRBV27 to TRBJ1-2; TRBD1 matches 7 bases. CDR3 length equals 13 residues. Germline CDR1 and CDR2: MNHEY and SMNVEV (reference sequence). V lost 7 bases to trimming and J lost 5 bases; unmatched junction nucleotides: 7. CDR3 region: CASKGQNSYGYTF. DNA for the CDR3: TGTGCCAGCAAGGGACAGAACTCTTATGGCTACACCTTC.

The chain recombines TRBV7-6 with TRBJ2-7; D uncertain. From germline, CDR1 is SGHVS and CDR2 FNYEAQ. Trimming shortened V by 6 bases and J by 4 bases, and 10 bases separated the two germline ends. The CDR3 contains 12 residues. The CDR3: CASSLRGYEQYF. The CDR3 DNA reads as TGTGCCAGCAGTTTGAGAGGTTACGAGCAGTACTTC. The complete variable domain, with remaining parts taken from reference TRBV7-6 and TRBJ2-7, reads GAGVSQSPRYKVTKRGQDVALRCDPISGHVSLYWYRQALGQGPEFLTYFNYEAQQDKSGLPNDRFSAERPEGSISTLTIQRTEQRDSAMYRCASSLRGYEQYFGPGTRLTVT.

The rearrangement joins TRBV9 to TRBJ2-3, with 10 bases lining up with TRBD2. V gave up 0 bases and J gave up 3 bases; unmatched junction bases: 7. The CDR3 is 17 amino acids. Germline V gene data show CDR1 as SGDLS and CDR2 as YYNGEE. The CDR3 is CASSVEAGGRTTDTQYF. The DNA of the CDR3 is TGTGCCAGCAGCGTAGAAGCGGGAGGGCGTACAACAGATACGCAGTATTTT.

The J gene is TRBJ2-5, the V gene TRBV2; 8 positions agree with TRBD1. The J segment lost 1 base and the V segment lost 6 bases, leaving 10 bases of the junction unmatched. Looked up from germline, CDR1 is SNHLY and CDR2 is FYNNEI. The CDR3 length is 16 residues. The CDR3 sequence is CASRDIGQGLQETQYF. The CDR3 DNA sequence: TGTGCCAGCAGGGATATAGGACAGGGACTCCAAGAGACCCAGTACTTC.

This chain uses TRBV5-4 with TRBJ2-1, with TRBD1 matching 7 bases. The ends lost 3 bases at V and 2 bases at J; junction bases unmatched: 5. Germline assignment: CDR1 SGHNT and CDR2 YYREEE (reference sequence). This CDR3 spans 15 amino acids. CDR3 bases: TGTGCCAGCAGCTCGGGACAGTGGACCTACAATGAGCAGTTCTTC. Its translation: CASSSGQWTYNEQFF. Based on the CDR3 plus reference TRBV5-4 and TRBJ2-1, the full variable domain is ETGVTQSPTHLIKTRGQQVTLRCSSQSGHNTVSWYQQALGQGPQFIFQYYREEENGRGNFPPRFSGLQFPNYSSELNVNALELDDSALYLCASSSGQWTYNEQFFGPGTRLTVL.

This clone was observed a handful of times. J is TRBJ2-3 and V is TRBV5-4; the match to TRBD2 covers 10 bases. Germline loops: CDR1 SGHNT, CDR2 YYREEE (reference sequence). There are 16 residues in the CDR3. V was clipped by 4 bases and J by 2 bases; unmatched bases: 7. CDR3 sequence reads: CASSQTSGALTDTQYF. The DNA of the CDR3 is TGTGCCAGCAGCCAAACTAGCGGGGCCCTCACAGATACGCAGTATTTT.

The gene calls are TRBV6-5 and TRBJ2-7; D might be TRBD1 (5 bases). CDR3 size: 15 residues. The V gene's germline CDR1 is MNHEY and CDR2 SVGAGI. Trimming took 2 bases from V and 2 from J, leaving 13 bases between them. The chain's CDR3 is CASSYMAGSTYEQYF. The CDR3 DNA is TGTGCCAGCAGTTACATGGCAGGGTCGACCTACGAGCAGTACTTC.

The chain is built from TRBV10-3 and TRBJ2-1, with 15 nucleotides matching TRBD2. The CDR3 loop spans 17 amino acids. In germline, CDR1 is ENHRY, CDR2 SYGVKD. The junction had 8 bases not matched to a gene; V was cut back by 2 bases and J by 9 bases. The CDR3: CAISEVGTSGRLVEQFF. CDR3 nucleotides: TGTGCCATCAGTGAGGTCGGGACTAGCGGGAGGCTGGTTGAGCAGTTCTTC.

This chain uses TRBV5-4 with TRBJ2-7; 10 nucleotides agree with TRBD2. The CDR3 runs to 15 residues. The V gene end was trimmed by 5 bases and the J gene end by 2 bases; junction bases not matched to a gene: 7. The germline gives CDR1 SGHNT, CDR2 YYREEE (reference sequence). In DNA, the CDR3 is TGTGCCAGCAGTCAAGCTAGCGGGAGCGCCTACGAGCAGTACTTC. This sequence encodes CASSQASGSAYEQYF.

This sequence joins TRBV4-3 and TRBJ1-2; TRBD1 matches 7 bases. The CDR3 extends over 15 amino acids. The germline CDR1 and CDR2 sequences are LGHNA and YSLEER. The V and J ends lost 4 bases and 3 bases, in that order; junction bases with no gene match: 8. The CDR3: CASSPRDSKDYGYTF. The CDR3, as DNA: TGCGCCAGCAGCCCCCGGGACAGTAAGGACTATGGCTACACCTTC.

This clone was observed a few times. The CDR3 spells CASSLDFWANEKLFF. CDR3 bases: TGTGCCAGCAGCTTAGACTTTTGGGCCAATGAAAAACTGTTTTTT. The chain has TRBV7-2 and TRBJ1-4; unclear D gene. The CDR3 length is 15 residues. Germline V gene lookup returns CDR1 SGHTA and CDR2 FQGNSA. Trimming shortened V by 1 base and J by 5 bases, and 11 bases separated the two germline ends.

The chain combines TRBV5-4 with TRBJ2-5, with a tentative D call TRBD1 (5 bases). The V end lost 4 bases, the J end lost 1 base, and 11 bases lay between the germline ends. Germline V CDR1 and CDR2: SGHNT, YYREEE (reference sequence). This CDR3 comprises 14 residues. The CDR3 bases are TGTGCCAGCAGCACCGACAGACTCCAAGAGACCCAGTACTTC. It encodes CASSTDRLQETQYF.